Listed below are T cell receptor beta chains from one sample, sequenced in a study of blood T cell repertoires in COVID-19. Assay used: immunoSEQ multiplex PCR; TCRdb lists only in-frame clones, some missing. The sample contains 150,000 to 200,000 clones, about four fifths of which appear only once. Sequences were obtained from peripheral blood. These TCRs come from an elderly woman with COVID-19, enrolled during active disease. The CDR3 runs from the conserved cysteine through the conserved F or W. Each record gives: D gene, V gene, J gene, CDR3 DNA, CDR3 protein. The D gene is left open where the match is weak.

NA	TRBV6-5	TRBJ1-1	TGTGCCAGCAGTTACAGGAGTGAAGCTTTCTTT	CASSYRSEAFF
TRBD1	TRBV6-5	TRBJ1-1	TGTGCCAGCAGTTACTCGATCGGACAGGGGGACACTGAAGCTTTCTTT	CASSYSIGQGDTEAFF
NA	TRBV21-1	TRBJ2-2	TGTGCCAGCAGGCAAGCGGGGGGGTCTAACACCGGGGAGCTGTTTTTT	CASRQAGGSNTGELFF
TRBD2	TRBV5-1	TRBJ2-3	TGCGCCAGCAGCTTGGAAGCCCTAGCGGGACTCACAGATACGCAGTATTTT	CASSLEALAGLTDTQYF
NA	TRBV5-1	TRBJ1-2	TGCGCCAGCAGCGCCCTACCGGGTAACTATGGCTACACCTTC	CASSALPGNYGYTF
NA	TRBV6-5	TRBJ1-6	TGTGCCAGCAGTTACTCAAGGAGGACCGATTCACCCCTCCACTTT	CASSYSRRTDSPLHF
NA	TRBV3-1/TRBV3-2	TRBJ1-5	TGTGCCAGCAGCCAAGATCCCCCCTACAGGGGCAATCAGCCCCAGCATTTT	CASSQDPPYRGNQPQHF
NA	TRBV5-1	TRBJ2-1	TGCGCCAGCAGCTGGCCCCCTAGCACCGAGCAGTTCTTC	CASSWPPSTEQFF
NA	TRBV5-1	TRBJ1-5	TGCGCCAGCAGCAGGACCCTGGGGGGTCAGCCCCAGCATTTT	CASSRTLGGQPQHF
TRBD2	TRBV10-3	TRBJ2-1	TGTGCCATCAGTGAGTCGGGGACTAGCGGGAGTGAAAAGTTCTTC	CAISESGTSGSEKFF
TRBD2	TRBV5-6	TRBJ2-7	TGTGCCAGCAGCTTCGGACTAGTCTCCTACGAGCAGTACTTC	CASSFGLVSYEQYF
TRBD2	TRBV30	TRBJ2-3	TGTGCCTGGAGTCCGAGAGCGGGAGGGCCGGATACGCAGTATTTT	CAWSPRAGGPDTQYF
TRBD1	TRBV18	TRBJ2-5	TGTGCCAGCTCACAACAGGGGGCCGGGGAGACCCAGTACTTC	CASSQQGAGETQYF
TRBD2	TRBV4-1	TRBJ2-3	TGCGCCAGCAGCCAAGCTGGCGGGGGGGCAGATACGCAGTATTTT	CASSQAGGGADTQYF
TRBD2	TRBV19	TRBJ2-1	TGTGCCAGTAGTACTCTAGCGGGGGGGTCCTACAATGAGCAGTTCTTC	CASSTLAGGSYNEQFF